One and the same sample provided the 29 T cell receptor beta chains below, sequenced in a study of blood T cell repertoires in COVID-19. Generated by immunoSEQ multiplex PCR, the TCRdb table keeps only in-frame clones and is missing some. In the table there are 54,000 or so clones, 82% of which are singletons. Sequences were obtained from peripheral blood. These receptors came from a man at least 80 years old with COVID-19, enrolled during active disease.

The chain employs TRBV2 and TRBJ2-7, with D possibly matching TRBD2 (6 bases). V was trimmed by 3 bases and J by 3 bases, leaving 12 bases between them. CDR1 SNHLY and CDR2 FYNNEI come from the germline V gene. CDR3 length equals 14 residues. The CDR3 DNA sequence: TGTGCCAGCAGTGATCGGCGGGGCCTCTACGAGCAGTACTTC. Translation gives CASSDRRGLYEQYF.

V gene TRBV14 combines with J gene TRBJ2-7; TRBD2 aligns across 7 bases. The CDR3 is made up of 14 amino acids. With 1 base clipped from V and 7 bases from J, the junction kept 7 bases outside the gene matches. The germline V gene has CDR1 SGHDN and CDR2 FVKESK. DNA of the CDR3: TGTGCCAGCAGCCAAGTTAGGCGGGAGAAAGAGCAGTACGTC. Translation gives CASSQVRREKEQYV.

The CDR3 loop is CTSSQLAGAAEQYV. For the CDR3, the DNA is TGCACCAGCAGCCAATTAGCGGGGGCGGCCGAGCAGTACGTC. The rearrangement joins TRBV1 to TRBJ2-7; TRBD2, the table's D call, was not compared with the DNA. TRBV1 is termed a pseudogene. The CDR3 spans 14 residues.

This clone was detected only a few times. The chain couples TRBV9 to TRBJ1-1, with 7 bases lining up with TRBD1. There are 14 residues in the CDR3. The junction had 2 bases not matched to a gene; V was cut back by 3 bases and J by 0 bases. The germline CDR1 and CDR2 sequences are SGDLS and YYNGEE. The CDR3 sequence is CASSAGQLNTEAFF. The CDR3 DNA is TGTGCCAGCAGCGCGGGACAGCTGAACACTGAAGCTTTCTTT. The full variable domain, completed using reference TRBV9 and TRBJ1-1, is DSGVTQTPKHLITATGQRVTLRCSPRSGDLSVYWYQQSLDQGLQFLIQYYNGEERAKGNILERFSAQQFPDLHSELNLSSLELGDSALYFCASSAGQLNTEAFFGQGTRLTVV.

The genes are TRBV6-5 and TRBJ1-2; 10 bases are shared with TRBD1. Per germline, CDR1 MNHEY and CDR2 SVGAGI. The CDR3 extends over 14 amino acids. With 6 bases clipped from V and 5 bases from J, the junction kept 6 bases outside the gene matches. CDR3 in amino acids: CASRKTGGGYGYTF. In DNA form, the CDR3 reads TGTGCCAGCAGGAAGACAGGGGGCGGATATGGCTACACCTTC.

Here the CDR3 DNA reads TGTGCCAGCAGCCAAGATCAGGTCCGAACTAGCGGGGGTAGCACAGATACGCAGTATTTT. It yields the protein CASSQDQVRTSGGSTDTQYF. V and J are TRBV3-1 (or the pseudogene TRBV3-2) and TRBJ2-3; 11 bases fit TRBD2. Per the germline V gene, CDR1 is LGHDT and CDR2 is YNNKEL (reference sequence). Germline trimming cut 0 bases from V and 0 bases from J; bases unmatched to any gene: 11. The CDR3 extends over 20 amino acids.

This chain links TRBV7-2 with TRBJ1-1; no clear D. V dropped 1 base and J dropped 8 bases, with 11 bases sitting between them. CDR1 SGHTA and CDR2 FQGNSA come from the germline V gene. The CDR3 covers 13 residues. CDR3 in amino acids: CASSLGPNEEAFF. In DNA, the CDR3 is TGTGCCAGCAGCTTAGGCCCGAACGAGGAAGCTTTCTTT.

The rearrangement joins TRBV6-1 to TRBJ2-2, with D uncertain. Germline assignment: CDR1 MNHNS and CDR2 SASEGT. V was pared by 2 bases and J by 6 bases, with 10 bases between. The CDR3 consists of 14 residues. DNA for the CDR3: TGTGCCAGCAGTGAATTTTTCCTCGCCGGGGAGCTGTTTTTT. As protein: CASSEFFLAGELFF.

V is TRBV10-3 and J is TRBJ2-2; TRBD2 is a possible D gene (6 bases). The V gene lost 2 bases and the J gene lost 6 bases, with 10 bases spanning the gap. Germline values: CDR1 ENHRY, CDR2 SYGVKD. The CDR3 has 14 amino acids. CDR3 in amino acids: CAISEREFAGELFF. CDR3 DNA sequence: TGTGCCATCAGTGAGCGGGAGTTCGCCGGGGAGCTGTTTTTT.

V usage is TRBV29-1 and J usage is TRBJ1-5; TRBD1 might be the D (6 bases). The CDR3 totals 16 residues. Germline V gives CDR1 SQVTM, CDR2 ANQGSEA. V was cut by 6 bases and J by 7 bases, with 25 bases left in between. This chain's CDR3 is CSVTTGGARPVQPQHF. CDR3 nucleotide sequence: TGCAGCGTGACGACAGGCGGAGCCCGCCCCGTGCAGCCCCAGCATTTT.

The V gene is TRBV5-4, the J gene TRBJ2-2; no clear D gene. The CDR3 runs 14 residues. CDR1 and CDR2 from the germline V gene are SGHNT and YYREEE (reference sequence). V was clipped by 8 bases and J by 0 bases, with 11 bases between them. CDR3 coding DNA: TGTGCCAGTGGTAGTGCCTCGAACACCGGGGAGCTGTTTTTT. Amino acid sequence: CASGSASNTGELFF.

This clone has just a few counts. The genes are TRBV5-1 and TRBJ1-3, with D hard to call. The V gene's germline CDR1 is SGHRS and CDR2 YFSETQ. The CDR3 spans 14 residues. V was clipped by 2 bases and J by 2 bases, with 8 bases between them. CDR3 sequence: CASSLNGAGNTIYF. The CDR3 region has the DNA TGCGCCAGCAGCTTAAACGGGGCTGGAAACACCATATATTTT.

The V call is TRBV11-1, the J call TRBJ1-6; D possibly corresponds to TRBD1 (5 bases). Trimming stripped 5 bases from V and 8 bases from J, with 7 bases between. The CDR3 runs 12 residues. Germline CDR1 reads SGHAT; CDR2 reads FQDESV (reference sequence). CDR3: CASSPGHSPLHF. In nucleotides, the CDR3 is TGTGCCAGCAGCCCAGGGCATTCACCCCTCCACTTT.

The rearrangement joins TRBV15 to TRBJ2-7; possibly TRBD2 for D (6 bases). CDR3 length: 16 amino acids. V was trimmed by 0 bases and J by 3 bases, leaving 15 bases between them. Germline V gives CDR1 LNHNV, CDR2 YYDKDF (reference sequence). The CDR3 DNA is TGTGCCACCAGCAGAGAATCAGCGGGTCAATACTACGAGCAGTACTTC. This translates into CATSRESAGQYYEQYF.

This clone appeared a few times. This rearrangement joins TRBV6-2 or TRBV6-3 to TRBJ1-2; 9 bases align to TRBD1. With 1 base clipped from V and 0 bases from J, the junction kept 3 bases outside the gene matches. This CDR3 is 16 amino acids long. Germline V lookup: CDR1 MNHEY, CDR2 SVGEGT. The CDR3 DNA is TGTGCCAGCAGTTACTTCCGGGACAGGGCTAACTATGGCTACACCTTC. It is translated as CASSYFRDRANYGYTF.

The gene calls are TRBV6-2 or TRBV6-3 and TRBJ2-3, with 10 bases identical to TRBD1. The ends lost 7 bases at V and 3 bases at J; junction bases unmatched: 7. The germline V gene has CDR1 MNHEY and CDR2 SVGEGT. The CDR3 length is 15 residues. CDR3 sequence (DNA): TGTGCCAGCACCCCGTGGGACAGGGGAACAGATACGCAGTATTTT. Its translation: CASTPWDRGTDTQYF.

The chain joins TRBV7-8 to TRBJ2-4, with 7 nucleotides matching TRBD2. CDR3 length equals 20 residues. CDR1 is SGHVS, CDR2 FQNEAQ, per germline. Unmatched junction bases numbered 18, after V lost 1 base and J lost 3 bases. The CDR3 reads CASSLGATGTITSVKNIQYF. The CDR3 DNA reads as TGTGCCAGCAGCTTAGGGGCGACCGGGACTATTACCTCGGTCAAAAACATTCAGTACTTC. Full variable domain (rest looked up from reference TRBV7-8 and TRBJ2-4): GAGVSQSPRYKVAKRGQDVALRCDPISGHVSLFWYQQALGQGPEFLTYFQNEAQLDKSGLPSDRFFAERPEGSVSTLKIQRTQQEDSAVYLCASSLGATGTITSVKNIQYFGAGTRLSVL.

The chain has TRBV10-1 and TRBJ1-1; the D gene is possibly TRBD1 (6 bases). There are 15 residues in the CDR3. Trimming took off 2 bases at V and 1 base at J, with 11 bases between the two ends. CDR1 and CDR2 (germline): WNHNN, SYGVQD (reference sequence). For the CDR3, the DNA is TGCGCCAGCAGTGAGAGGGCAGGGGCGAACACTGAAGCTTTCTTT. It yields the protein CASSERAGANTEAFF.

The chain couples TRBV30 to TRBJ1-3; D gene ambiguous. Germline CDR1 and CDR2: GTSNPN and SVGIG (reference sequence). CDR3 size: 15 residues. Trimming pared 2 bases from V and 1 base from J, leaving 12 bases between. The DNA of the CDR3 is TGTGCCTGGAGTCGTAGTATCGGGTCTGGAAACACCATATATTTT. Amino acids: CAWSRSIGSGNTIYF.

The chain joins TRBV28 to TRBJ1-1, with a possible D match to TRBD1 (5 bases). Trimming left V 7 bases short and J 6 bases short, with 15 bases between. Germline CDR1 is MDHEN and CDR2 is SYDVKM. The CDR3 is 13 residues long. The CDR3, as DNA: TGTGCCAGCACCATATCAGGGAGGTCTGAAGCTTTCTTT. This encodes CASTISGRSEAFF.

The V gene is TRBV2, the J gene TRBJ2-4; 7 nucleotides match TRBD2. Germline V gene sequence: CDR1 SNHLY, CDR2 FYNNEI. V dropped 2 bases and J dropped 3; count of bases not matched to a gene: 4. CDR3 length: 15 amino acids. CDR3 DNA: TGTGCCAGCAGTGAACTGGGGGGGGACAAAAACATTCAGTACTTC. This sequence encodes CASSELGGDKNIQYF.

The CDR3 is CASSLWASQGYQETQYF. In DNA, the CDR3 is TGTGCCAGCAGCTTATGGGCATCACAGGGGTACCAAGAGACCCAGTACTTC. The V gene is TRBV7-7, the J gene TRBJ2-5; TRBD1 aligns across 7 bases. CDR1 is SSHAT and CDR2 is FNYEAQ in the germline V gene (reference sequence). V lost 2 bases, J lost 0 bases, and 9 bases stayed unmatched. The length of the CDR3 is 17 residues.

This chain joins TRBV5-6 and TRBJ2-5; D is perhaps TRBD2 (6 bases). This CDR3 has 15 residues. Germline V gene data show CDR1 as SGHDT and CDR2 as YYEEEE. Between the trimmed V and J ends, which lost 2 bases and 4 bases, there was a span of 15 bases. In DNA form, the CDR3 reads TGTGCCAGCAGCTTACGTCGTGGGGGGTCAGAGACCCAGTACTTC. It translates to CASSLRRGGSETQYF.

For the CDR3, the DNA is TGTGCCATCAGTGTCTCGGGGACAACTGAAGCTTTCTTT. Its translation: CAISVSGTTEAFF. The rearrangement links TRBV10-3 to TRBJ1-1; D may be TRBD1 (6 bases). Germline V gene sequence: CDR1 ENHRY, CDR2 SYGVKD. The CDR3 runs to 13 residues. V was clipped by 4 bases and J by 5 bases, with 11 bases between them.

This chain joins TRBV9 and TRBJ2-1; D is uncertain. Deletions cut 3 bases from V and 0 bases from J, with 13 bases between. CDR3 length: 16 residues. Per the germline V gene, CDR1 is SGDLS and CDR2 is YYNGEE. CDR3 amino acids: CASSAGPPSSYNEQFF. The CDR3 region has the DNA TGTGCCAGCAGCGCTGGGCCGCCGAGCTCCTACAATGAGCAGTTCTTC.

This chain connects TRBV5-1 to TRBJ2-7, with 7 bases identical to TRBD1. J was trimmed by 4 bases and V by 0 bases; bases with no gene match: 4. CDR3 size: 14 residues. CDR1 and CDR2 from the germline V gene are SGHRS and YFSETQ. The CDR3 region is CASSLGQGEYEQYF. The CDR3 coding sequence is TGCGCCAGCAGCTTGGGACAGGGAGAGTACGAGCAGTACTTC.

The chain employs TRBV30 and TRBJ1-2; 10 positions agree with TRBD1. CDR1 and CDR2 from the germline V gene are GTSNPN and SVGIG (reference sequence). The V segment lost 2 bases and the J segment 1 base; nucleotides outside the gene matches: 10. The CDR3 consists of 17 residues. CDR3 residues: CAWSKRRTGGFNYGYTF. CDR3 nucleotide sequence: TGTGCCTGGAGTAAGAGAAGGACAGGGGGATTTAACTATGGCTACACCTTC.

The genes are TRBV6-5 and TRBJ1-2; 10 positions match TRBD1. Germline V gene lookup returns CDR1 MNHEY and CDR2 SVGAGI. V shed 7 bases and J 7 bases; nucleotides not matched to a gene: 3. The CDR3 spans 12 residues. For the CDR3, the DNA is TGTGCCAGCAAGGACAGGGGGATTGGCTACACCTTC. It translates to CASKDRGIGYTF.

The chain is built from TRBV9 and TRBJ2-3; no definite D call. The CDR3 is 14 amino acids. V was clipped by 2 bases and J by 5 bases, with 12 bases between them. From germline, CDR1 is SGDLS and CDR2 YYNGEE. CDR3 residues: CASSVFTEQDTQYF. Written as DNA, the CDR3 is TGTGCCAGCAGCGTCTTTACCGAACAAGATACGCAGTATTTT.